This entry lists 23 T cell receptor beta chains sequenced from one sample in a study of blood T cell repertoires in COVID-19. Method: immunoSEQ multiplex PCR; TCRdb's copy keeps in-frame clones and lacks some. The sample shows 140,000 or so clones, 70% to 85% of them seen only once. Sequencing was carried out using peripheral blood. The receptors stem from an elderly woman with acute or convalescent COVID-19.

CDR3 sequence: CASRAGQGAMTYNEQFF. CDR3 bases: TGTGCCAGCAGAGCAGGACAGGGGGCAATGACCTACAATGAGCAGTTCTTC. The chain employs TRBV7-9 and TRBJ2-1, with 11 nucleotides matching TRBD1. The CDR3 loop spans 17 amino acids. Germline CDR1 SEHNR, CDR2 FQNEAQ (reference sequence). V lost 6 bases, J lost 2 bases, and 9 bases stayed unmatched.

This clone occurred once. V gene TRBV6-5 combines with J gene TRBJ1-4; D unclear. Per germline, CDR1 MNHEY and CDR2 SVGAGI. The CDR3 has 14 residues. V was cut by 4 bases and J by 3 bases, with 9 bases left in between. The CDR3 nucleotides read TGTGCCAGCAGTTTAGACTGGGCTAATGAAAAACTGTTTTTT. This encodes CASSLDWANEKLFF.

This chain links TRBV14 with TRBJ2-5; 10 nucleotides match TRBD1. This CDR3 is built from 16 residues. Germline-derived CDR1 and CDR2 are SGHDN and FVKESK. J gave up 5 bases and V 0 bases, and 6 bases lay outside the gene matches. The CDR3 sequence: CASSQEGDRGGETQYF. The CDR3 nucleotides read TGTGCCAGCAGCCAAGAAGGGGACAGGGGAGGGGAGACCCAGTACTTC.

In nucleotides, the CDR3 is TGTGCCAGCAGTTTACAGGACTCCTATGGCTACACCTTC. As protein: CASSLQDSYGYTF. V and J are TRBV28 and TRBJ1-2; no clear D gene. Between the trimmed V and J ends, which lost 2 bases and 4 bases, there was a span of 8 bases. This CDR3 region has 13 residues. CDR1 is MDHEN, CDR2 SYDVKM, per germline.

The chain joins TRBV7-6 to TRBJ2-6; TRBD2 agrees at 9 bases. V was pared by 2 bases and J by 2 bases, with 1 base of the junction left unmatched. Germline CDR1 SGHVS, CDR2 FNYEAQ. The CDR3 consists of 16 residues. CDR3 nucleotide sequence: TGTGCCAGCAGCTTACGCGGGAGGGCTGGGGCCAACGTCCTGACTTTC. The encoded protein is CASSLRGRAGANVLTF.

The gene calls are TRBV6-6 and TRBJ1-3; 8 nucleotides line up with TRBD1. After removal of 10 bases from V and 0 bases from J, the junction contained 5 bases not matched to a gene. The CDR3 contains 14 residues. Looked up from germline, CDR1 is MNHNY and CDR2 is SVGAGI (reference sequence). The DNA of the CDR3 is TGTGCCACGGCCACAGGGGGCTCTGGAAACACCATATATTTT. Translated: CATATGGSGNTIYF.

V is TRBV9 and J is TRBJ1-2; 8 positions agree with TRBD1. The CDR3 covers 14 residues. The V gene's germline CDR1 is SGDLS and CDR2 YYNGEE. V lost 0 bases and J lost 6; bases outside the gene matches: 4. The CDR3 loop is CASSVVGQGHGYTF. CDR3 DNA: TGTGCCAGCAGCGTAGTAGGACAGGGACATGGCTACACCTTC.

This clone was picked up a small number of times. The gene calls are TRBV19 and TRBJ1-5; 8 nucleotides agree with TRBD1. Unmatched junction bases numbered 9, after V lost 2 bases and J lost 9 bases. This CDR3 comprises 15 residues. Germline CDR1 reads LNHDA; CDR2 reads SQIVND (reference sequence). CDR3 protein: CASSIWQGAPGPQHF. CDR3 nucleotides: TGTGCCAGTAGTATATGGCAGGGGGCACCTGGGCCCCAGCATTTT.

This chain joins TRBV6-5 and TRBJ1-1; D call uncertain. CDR1 and CDR2 (germline): MNHEY, SVGAGI. V dropped 5 bases and J dropped 8 bases, with 15 bases sitting between them. CDR3 size: 13 residues. The chain's CDR3 is CASSNRPSPEAFF. CDR3 bases: TGTGCCAGCAGTAACAGACCCAGTCCGGAAGCTTTCTTT.

This sequence joins TRBV5-1 and TRBJ1-2, with TRBD1 matching over 9 bases. This CDR3 is 15 amino acids long. In germline, CDR1 is SGHRS, CDR2 YFSETQ. Losses at the gene ends were 3 bases for V and 3 bases for J; bases not matched to a gene: 6. In DNA, the CDR3 is TGCGCCAGCAGCTCTTTGGACAGGGGCTACTATGGCTACACCTTC. It codes for CASSSLDRGYYGYTF.

This sequence joins TRBV7-2 and TRBJ1-6; 8 bases fit TRBD1. J gave up 8 bases and V 0 bases, and 3 bases lay outside the gene matches. Germline-derived CDR1 and CDR2 are SGHTA and FQGNSA. This CDR3 is 15 amino acids long. The CDR3 DNA is TGTGCCAGCAGCTTAGCAGGGACAGGCTATTCACCCCTCCACTTT. Amino acid sequence: CASSLAGTGYSPLHF.

The rearrangement uses TRBV29-1 and TRBJ1-2, with 10 bases that match TRBD1. Looked up from germline, CDR1 is SQVTM and CDR2 is ANQGSEA. With 7 bases clipped from V and 5 bases from J, the junction kept 4 bases outside the gene matches. This CDR3 is 12 amino acids long. CDR3 DNA: TGCAGCGCAGGACAGGGGGGATATGGCTACACCTTC. Its translation: CSAGQGGYGYTF.

V gene TRBV7-3 combines with J gene TRBJ2-3; the D gene is possibly TRBD2 (6 bases). The germline V gene has CDR1 SGHTA and CDR2 FQGTGA. Trimming cost V 4 bases and J 5 bases, with 13 bases left between them. This CDR3 spans 14 amino acids. The chain's CDR3 is CASSSRASEDTQYF. The CDR3 region has the DNA TGTGCCAGCAGCTCCAGGGCTAGCGAAGATACGCAGTATTTT.

V and J are TRBV5-4 and TRBJ2-7; 8 bases fit TRBD1. Looked up from germline, CDR1 is SGHNT and CDR2 is YYREEE (reference sequence). After removal of 2 bases from V and 4 bases from J, the junction contained 5 bases not matched to a gene. CDR3 length: 14 residues. Here the CDR3 reads CASSLGQGVYEQYF. CDR3 nucleotides: TGTGCCAGCAGCTTAGGACAGGGCGTTTACGAGCAGTACTTC.

A single count supports this clone. V gene TRBV7-2 combines with J gene TRBJ2-2, with D unclear. CDR3 length: 13 residues. Per the germline V gene, CDR1 is SGHTA and CDR2 is FQGNSA. V was cut by 1 base and J by 5 bases, with 5 bases left in between. The CDR3 is CASSLVSTGELFF. The CDR3 coding sequence is TGTGCCAGCAGCTTAGTCTCGACCGGGGAGCTGTTTTTT.

This chain uses TRBV30 with TRBJ1-5; tentatively, D is TRBD1 (5 bases). V was cut by 2 bases and J by 6 bases, with 8 bases left in between. Germline loops: CDR1 GTSNPN, CDR2 SVGIG (reference sequence). The CDR3 length is 12 residues. CDR3 in amino acids: CAWSRGGQPQHF. CDR3 sequence (DNA): TGTGCCTGGAGTCGGGGGGGTCAGCCCCAGCATTTT. Full variable domain (remainder filled in from reference TRBV30 and TRBJ1-5): SQTIHQWPATLVQPVGSPLSLECTVEGTSNPNLYWYRQAAGRGLQLLFYSVGIGQISSEVPQNLSASRPQDRQFILSSKKLLLSDSGFYLCAWSRGGQPQHFGDGTRLSIL.

This clone was picked up a small number of times. The chain is built from TRBV28 and TRBJ1-3; D unclear. The CDR3 has 14 amino acids. Trimming pared 8 bases from V and 0 bases from J, leaving 11 bases between. Germline V lookup: CDR1 MDHEN, CDR2 SYDVKM. The CDR3 reads CASGTYSSGNTIYF. CDR3 DNA sequence: TGTGCCAGCGGAACATACAGCTCTGGAAACACCATATATTTT.

V is TRBV13 and J is TRBJ1-1, with D perhaps matching TRBD1 (5 bases). Germline CDR1 and CDR2: PRHDT and FYEKMQ (reference sequence). This CDR3 has 16 residues. V shed 5 bases and J shed 3 bases, with 19 bases lying between them. The CDR3 DNA sequence: TGTGCCAGCAGCCCGACCGCGGGGGGTAAATACACTGAAGCTTTCTTT. Protein product: CASSPTAGGKYTEAFF.

This clone was seen just once. V is TRBV5-6 and J is TRBJ2-3; 10 positions match TRBD2. J was trimmed by 2 bases and V by 1 base; bases with no gene match: 4. This CDR3 comprises 16 residues. The V gene's germline CDR1 is SGHDT and CDR2 YYEEEE. CDR3 sequence: CASSLSGGAFTDTQYF. The CDR3 DNA reads as TGTGCCAGCAGCTTGAGCGGGGGGGCGTTCACAGATACGCAGTATTTT.

This clone was observed at least ten times. The chain recombines TRBV4-2 with TRBJ1-6; TRBD1 agrees at 8 bases. CDR3 length: 16 residues. V shed 2 bases and J 6 bases; nucleotides not matched to a gene: 6. Germline V CDR1 and CDR2: LGHNA, YNFKEQ. CDR3 DNA: TGTGCCAGCAGCCAACAGGGGGCGCAGCCTAATTCACCCCTCCACTTT. The encoded protein is CASSQQGAQPNSPLHF.

The chain is built from TRBV5-1 and TRBJ2-1, with TRBD2 matching 7 bases. The CDR3 contains 17 residues. Looked up from germline, CDR1 is SGHRS and CDR2 is YFSETQ. The V and J ends lost 0 bases and 0 bases, in that order; junction bases with no gene match: 6. In DNA, the CDR3 is TGCGCCAGCAGCTTGGGGGACTACTTGGGCTCCTACAATGAGCAGTTCTTC. Its protein is CASSLGDYLGSYNEQFF.

In regard to this clone: Relative to the germline gene, one junction end is altered; a read error may explain this. The chain is built from TRBV6-2 or TRBV6-3 and TRBJ1-4; D is ambiguous. In germline, CDR1 is MNHEY, CDR2 SVGEGT. This CDR3 is built from 14 residues. In nucleotides, the CDR3 is TGTGCCAGCAGTTCCGTGGACTCGAATGAAGAACTGTTTTTT. Amino acids: CASSSVDSNEELFF.

The V and J genes are TRBV5-1 and TRBJ1-1, with D perhaps matching TRBD1 (5 bases). This CDR3 contains 13 residues. Between the trimmed V and J ends, which lost 6 bases and 4 bases, there was a span of 13 bases. CDR1 SGHRS and CDR2 YFSETQ come from the germline V gene. CDR3 DNA sequence: TGCGCCAGCAAGCTTGGGCAGGGCACTGAAGCTTTCTTT. This encodes CASKLGQGTEAFF.